The TCR beta chain described here comes from a study of OX40 agonist ivuxolimab in advanced cancers. This table comes from immunoSEQ multiplex PCR, and its TCRdb copy is limited to in-frame clones, with some not included. The sample carries more than 45,000 clones, around four fifths recorded once. This TCR was sampled from an adult with an advanced solid tumor such as melanoma, head and neck, liver or kidney cancer. Sequencing used CD4+ or CD8+ T cells sorted from blood, obtained in a trial of the OX40 agonist ivuxolimab.

CDR3 coding DNA: TGTGCCAGCAGACTCACAGGGGACAATCAGCCCCAGCATTTT. Amino acids: CASRLTGDNQPQHF. The rearrangement links TRBV6-5 to TRBJ1-5, with 7 bases matching TRBD1. J was trimmed by 3 bases and V by 6 bases; bases with no gene match: 5. Germline CDR1 MNHEY, CDR2 SVGAGI. The CDR3 spans 14 residues.